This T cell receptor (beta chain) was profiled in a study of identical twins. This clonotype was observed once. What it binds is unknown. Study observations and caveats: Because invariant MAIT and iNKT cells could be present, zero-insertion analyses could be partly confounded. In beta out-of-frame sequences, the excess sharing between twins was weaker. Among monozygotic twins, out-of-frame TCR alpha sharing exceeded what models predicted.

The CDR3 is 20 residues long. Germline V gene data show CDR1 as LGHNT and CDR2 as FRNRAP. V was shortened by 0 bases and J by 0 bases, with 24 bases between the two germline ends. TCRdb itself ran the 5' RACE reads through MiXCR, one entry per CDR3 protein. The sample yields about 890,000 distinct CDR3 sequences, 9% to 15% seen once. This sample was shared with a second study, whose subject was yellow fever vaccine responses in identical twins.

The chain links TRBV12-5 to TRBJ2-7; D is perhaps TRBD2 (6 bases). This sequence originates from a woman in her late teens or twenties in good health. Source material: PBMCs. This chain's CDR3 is CASGLVPFYGERAGSYEQYF. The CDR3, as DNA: TGTGCTAGTGGTTTGGTCCCTTTTTACGGTGAGCGGGCGGGCTCCTACGAGCAGTACTTC.